The present T cell receptor beta chain was sequenced within a study of blood T cell repertoires in COVID-19. Turning to the study itself: In each case, the material was cDNA or gDNA derived from T cells, B-cell-depleted T cells, or PBMCs.

This table comes from immunoSEQ multiplex PCR, and its TCRdb copy is limited to in-frame clones, with some not included. The sample yields 150,000 to 200,000 clones, roughly 86% seen once. The germline CDR1 and CDR2 sequences are SGHTA and FQGTGA. V gave up 5 bases and J gave up 5 bases, with 9 bases separating them. The CDR3 is made up of 13 amino acids. The rearrangement links TRBV7-3 to TRBJ2-2; D is unresolved. Specimen: peripheral blood. The sequence was obtained from a man younger than 35 with acute or convalescent COVID-19. CDR3 sequence reads: CASSPTGTGELFF. The CDR3 nucleotides are TGTGCCAGCAGCCCCACCGGTACCGGGGAGCTGTTTTTT. Combining the CDR3 with reference TRBV7-3 and TRBJ2-2 gives the whole variable domain GAGVSQTPSNKVTEKGKYVELRCDPISGHTALYWYRQSLGQGPEFLIYFQGTGAADDSGLPNDRFFAVRPEGSVSTLKIQRTERGDSAVYLCASSPTGTGELFFGEGSRLTVL.